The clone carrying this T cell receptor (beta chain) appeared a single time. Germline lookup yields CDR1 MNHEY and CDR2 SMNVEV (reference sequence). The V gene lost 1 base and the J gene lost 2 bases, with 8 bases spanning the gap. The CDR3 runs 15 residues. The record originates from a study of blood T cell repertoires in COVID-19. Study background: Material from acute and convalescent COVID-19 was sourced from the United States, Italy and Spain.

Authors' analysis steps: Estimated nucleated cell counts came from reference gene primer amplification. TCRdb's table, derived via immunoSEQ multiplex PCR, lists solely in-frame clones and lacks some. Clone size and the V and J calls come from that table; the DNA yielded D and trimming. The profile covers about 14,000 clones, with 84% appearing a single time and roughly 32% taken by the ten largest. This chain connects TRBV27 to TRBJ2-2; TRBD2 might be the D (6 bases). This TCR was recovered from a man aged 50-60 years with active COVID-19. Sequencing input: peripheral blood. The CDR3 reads CASSLWGTNTGELFF. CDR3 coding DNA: TGTGCCAGCAGTTTATGGGGGACTAACACCGGGGAGCTGTTTTTT.